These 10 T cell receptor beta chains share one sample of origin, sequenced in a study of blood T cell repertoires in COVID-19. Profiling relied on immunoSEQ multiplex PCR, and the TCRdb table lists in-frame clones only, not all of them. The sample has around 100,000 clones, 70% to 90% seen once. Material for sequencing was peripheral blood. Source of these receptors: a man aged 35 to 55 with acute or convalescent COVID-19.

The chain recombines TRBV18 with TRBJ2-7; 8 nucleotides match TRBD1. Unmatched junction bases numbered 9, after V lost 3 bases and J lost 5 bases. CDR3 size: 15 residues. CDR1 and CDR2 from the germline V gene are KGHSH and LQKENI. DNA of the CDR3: TGTGCCAGCTCACCCGACAGGGGTCAAATTGACGAGCAGTACTTC. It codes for CASSPDRGQIDEQYF.

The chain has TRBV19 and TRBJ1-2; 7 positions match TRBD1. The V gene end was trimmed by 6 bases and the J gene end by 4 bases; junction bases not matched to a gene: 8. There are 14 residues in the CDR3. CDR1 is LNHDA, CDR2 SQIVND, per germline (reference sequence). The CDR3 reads CASSDRDYIYGYTF. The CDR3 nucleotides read TGTGCCAGTAGCGACAGGGATTATATCTATGGCTACACCTTC.

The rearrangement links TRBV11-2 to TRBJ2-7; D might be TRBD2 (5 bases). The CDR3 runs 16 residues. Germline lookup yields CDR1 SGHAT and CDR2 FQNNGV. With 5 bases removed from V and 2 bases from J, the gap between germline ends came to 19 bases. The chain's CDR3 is CASSPVAGRQTYEQYF. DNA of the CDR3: TGTGCCAGCAGCCCCGTGGCGGGTCGGCAAACCTACGAGCAGTACTTC.

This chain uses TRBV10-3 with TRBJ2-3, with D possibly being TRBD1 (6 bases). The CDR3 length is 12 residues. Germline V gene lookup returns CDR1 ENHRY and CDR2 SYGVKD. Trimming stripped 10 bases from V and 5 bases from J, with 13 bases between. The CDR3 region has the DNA TGTGCCACCTTGGACAGCGGAGATACGCAGTATTTT. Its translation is CATLDSGDTQYF.

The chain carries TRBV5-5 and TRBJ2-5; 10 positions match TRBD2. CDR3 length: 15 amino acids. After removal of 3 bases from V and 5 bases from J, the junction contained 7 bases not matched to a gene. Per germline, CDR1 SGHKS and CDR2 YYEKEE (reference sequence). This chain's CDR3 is CASSSSGGAWETQYF. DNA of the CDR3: TGTGCCAGCAGCTCCAGCGGGGGGGCCTGGGAGACCCAGTACTTC.

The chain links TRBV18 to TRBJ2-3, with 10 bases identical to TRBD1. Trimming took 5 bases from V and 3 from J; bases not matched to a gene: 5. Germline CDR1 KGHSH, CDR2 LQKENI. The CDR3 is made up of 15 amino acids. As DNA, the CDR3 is TGTGCCAGCTCATCGTGGACAGGGGGAACAGATACGCAGTATTTT. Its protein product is CASSSWTGGTDTQYF. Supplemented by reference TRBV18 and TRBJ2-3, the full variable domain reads NAGVMQNPRHLVRRRGQEARLRCSPMKGHSHVYWYRQLPEEGLKFMVYLQKENIIDESGMPKERFSAEFPKEGPSILRIQQVVRGDSAAYFCASSSWTGGTDTQYFGPGTRLTVL.

CDR3 nucleotide sequence: TGTGCCAGCAGCTATACCTTACAGACAGATACGCAGTATTTT. Protein sequence: CASSYTLQTDTQYF. The chain employs TRBV6-5 and TRBJ2-3, with unresolved D. V lost 6 bases to trimming and J lost 3 bases, with 13 bases between them. The CDR3 covers 14 residues. Germline lookup yields CDR1 MNHEY and CDR2 SVGAGI.

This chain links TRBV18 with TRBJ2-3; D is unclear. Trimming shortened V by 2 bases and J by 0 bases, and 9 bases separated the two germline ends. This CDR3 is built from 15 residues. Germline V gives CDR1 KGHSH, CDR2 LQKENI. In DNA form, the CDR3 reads TGTGCCAGCTCACCATCGGTTGGTAGCACAGATACGCAGTATTTT. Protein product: CASSPSVGSTDTQYF.

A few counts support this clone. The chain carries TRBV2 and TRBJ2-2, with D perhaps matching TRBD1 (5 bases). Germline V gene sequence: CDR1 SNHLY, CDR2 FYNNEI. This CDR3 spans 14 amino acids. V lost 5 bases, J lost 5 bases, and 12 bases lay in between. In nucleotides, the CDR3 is TGTGCCAGCAGTATTCTACAGGAGACCGGGGAGCTGTTTTTT. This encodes CASSILQETGELFF.

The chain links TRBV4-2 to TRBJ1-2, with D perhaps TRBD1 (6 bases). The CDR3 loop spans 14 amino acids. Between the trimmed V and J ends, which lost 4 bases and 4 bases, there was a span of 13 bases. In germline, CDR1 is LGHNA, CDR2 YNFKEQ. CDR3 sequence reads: CASSPTGTTYGYTF. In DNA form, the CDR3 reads TGTGCCAGCAGCCCCACAGGGACGACCTATGGCTACACCTTC.